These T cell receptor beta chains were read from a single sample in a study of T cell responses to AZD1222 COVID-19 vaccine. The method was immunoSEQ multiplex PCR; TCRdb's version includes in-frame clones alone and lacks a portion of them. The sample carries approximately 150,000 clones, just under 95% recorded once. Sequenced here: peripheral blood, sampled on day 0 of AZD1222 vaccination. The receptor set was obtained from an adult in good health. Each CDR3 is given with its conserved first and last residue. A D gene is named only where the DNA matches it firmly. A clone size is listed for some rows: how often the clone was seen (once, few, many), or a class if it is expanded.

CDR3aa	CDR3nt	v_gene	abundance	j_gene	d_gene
CASSGPIAGGQWTQYF	TGTGCCAGCAGTGGACCGATAGCGGGAGGACAGTGGACCCAGTACTTC	TRBV6-2/TRBV6-3	-	TRBJ2-5	TRBD2
CATSRDFSNTEAFF	TGTGCCACCAGCAGAGATTTCAGCAACACTGAAGCTTTCTTT	TRBV15	-	TRBJ1-1	-
CASSVFRGAGYEQYF	TGTGCCAGCAGTGTTTTTCGGGGGGCCGGATACGAGCAGTACTTC	TRBV2	-	TRBJ2-7	-
CASSPLGGGSSYNEQFF	TGTGCCAGCAGCCCCCTGGGAGGGGGGAGCTCCTACAATGAGCAGTTCTTC	TRBV4-2	once	TRBJ2-1	-
CAIRMTGVDGYTF	TGTGCCATCAGAATGACAGGGGTAGATGGCTACACCTTC	TRBV10-3	once	TRBJ1-2	TRBD1
CASSRQGARRNTEAFF	TGTGCCAGCAGTCGGCAGGGGGCGAGGAGGAACACTGAAGCTTTCTTT	TRBV5-4	-	TRBJ1-1	TRBD1
CASRTGTGDIDTQYF	TGCGCCAGCAGGACCGGGACAGGGGATATAGATACGCAGTATTTT	TRBV5-1	-	TRBJ2-3	TRBD1
CATSDPTGGDPDTQYF	TGTGCCACCAGTGACCCGACAGGGGGAGATCCAGATACGCAGTATTTT	TRBV24-1	-	TRBJ2-3	TRBD1
CASTPPGGAEAFF	TGTGCCAGCACCCCCCCGGGTGGGGCGGAAGCTTTCTTT	TRBV6-5	-	TRBJ1-1	-
CSASWGIQETQYF	TGCAGTGCTAGTTGGGGGATCCAAGAGACCCAGTACTTC	TRBV20-1	-	TRBJ2-5	-
CASSQDYRTEDYGYTF	TGCGCCAGCAGCCAAGACTATCGGACAGAGGACTATGGCTACACCTTC	TRBV4-1	-	TRBJ1-2	-
CASSQAVGPVYEQYF	TGCGCCAGCAGCCAAGCTGTGGGGCCGGTTTACGAGCAGTACTTC	TRBV4-1	-	TRBJ2-7	-
CASSQSRLAGGRGVYNEQFF	TGTGCCAGCAGTCAATCTAGACTAGCGGGGGGCCGAGGGGTATACAATGAGCAGTTCTTC	TRBV6-6	-	TRBJ2-1	TRBD2
CASSLGTRSYEQYF	TGTGCCAGCAGCTTGGGGACTAGAAGCTACGAGCAGTACTTC	TRBV5-4	-	TRBJ2-7	TRBD2
CASSGAGTSYGYTF	TGTGCCAGCAGCGGCGCCGGGACAAGCTATGGCTACACCTTC	TRBV5-5	-	TRBJ1-2	-
CASSLVMAWNTEAFF	TGTGCCAGCAGTCTCGTCATGGCTTGGAACACTGAAGCTTTCTTT	TRBV27	-	TRBJ1-1	-
CAISSGRVGELFF	TGTGCCATCAGCAGCGGGAGGGTCGGGGAGCTGTTTTTT	TRBV7-8	-	TRBJ2-2	TRBD2
CASSLKGDLYSNQPQHF	TGTGCCAGCAGCTTAAAGGGGGATCTCTATAGCAATCAGCCCCAGCATTTT	TRBV11-3	-	TRBJ1-5	-
CASSSDREEAFF	TGTGCCAGCAGTTCGGACAGGGAAGAAGCTTTCTTT	TRBV7-9	-	TRBJ1-1	TRBD1
CATRRAASAPLHF	TGTGCCACACGTCGGGCGGCTTCGGCACCCCTCCACTTT	TRBV28	-	TRBJ1-6	-
CASSTGLNTEAFF	TGTGCCAGCAGCACTGGACTTAACACTGAAGCTTTCTTT	TRBV7-9	-	TRBJ1-1	-
CASSWGMKASTDTQYF	TGTGCCAGCAGTTGGGGGATGAAGGCTAGCACAGATACGCAGTATTTT	TRBV28	-	TRBJ2-3	-
CAWSVGGAGGYTF	TGTGCCTGGAGTGTGGGGGGGGCCGGTGGCTACACCTTC	TRBV30	-	TRBJ1-2	-
CASSLGQGAYEQYF	TGTGCCAGCAGTTTGGGACAGGGTGCCTACGAGCAGTACTTC	TRBV27	once	TRBJ2-7	TRBD1
CASSPGAGGFSYEQYF	TGTGCCAGCTCACCAGGGGCAGGGGGCTTCTCCTACGAGCAGTACTTC	TRBV18	-	TRBJ2-7	TRBD1
CASSSLGEGGAAFF	TGTGCCAGCAGTTCCCTAGGAGAGGGGGGCGCCGCTTTCTTT	TRBV28	-	TRBJ1-1	-
CSVEGRRRADTQYF	TGCAGCGTTGAGGGCAGGAGAAGGGCAGATACGCAGTATTTT	TRBV29-1	-	TRBJ2-3	-
CASLWRGGASDTF	TGTGCCAGCCTATGGCGAGGAGGGGCATCGGACACCTTC	TRBV2	-	TRBJ1-2	-
CASSLTVNTEAFF	TGTGCCAGCAGCTTGACAGTGAACACTGAAGCTTTCTTT	TRBV7-3	-	TRBJ1-1	-
CASSHQQGLQDKEEAFF	TGTGCCAGCAGCCATCAACAGGGTCTCCAGGACAAGGAGGAAGCTTTCTTT	TRBV4-2	-	TRBJ1-1	-
CASSLGLLNTEAFF	TGTGCCAGCAGCCTCGGGCTACTGAACACTGAAGCTTTCTTT	TRBV3-1/TRBV3-2	-	TRBJ1-1	-
CASSSGLRSYTF	TGTGCCAGCAGTTCCGGGTTGCGAAGCTACACCTTC	TRBV27	-	TRBJ1-2	-
CASFIEGGGHQPQHF	TGTGCCAGCTTTATCGAGGGAGGCGGGCATCAGCCCCAGCATTTT	TRBV6-6	-	TRBJ1-5	-
CASSDAAGGFGYTF	TGTGCCAGCAGTGACGCGGCAGGGGGCTTTGGCTACACCTTC	TRBV6-4	few	TRBJ1-2	TRBD1
CASTSYLRQTGEQYF	TGTGCCAGCACCTCCTACCTCCGACAGACGGGAGAGCAGTACTTC	TRBV27	-	TRBJ2-7	-
CASSRQGEESEKLFF	TGTGCCAGCAGTCGACAGGGAGAGGAGAGTGAAAAACTGTTTTTT	TRBV6-2/TRBV6-3	-	TRBJ1-4	TRBD1
CAWSVTGGGNTIYF	TGTGCCTGGAGTGTCACGGGAGGTGGAAACACCATATATTTT	TRBV30	-	TRBJ1-3	-